This TCR beta chain was recovered during a study of CD8 T cells in Susac syndrome. In the study overall: Clinically active disease was present in about six of the sequenced Susac syndrome patients. Roughly 8 of these patients were in remission. Notes on the study in general: In total CD8+ repertoires, more than 15 Susac-specific public clones were found, and five or six in CD8+ TEMRA repertoires. An acknowledgment was made by the study that its TCR sequencing and HLA analysis involved relatively few individuals.

Per the germline V gene, CDR1 is SGHNT and CDR2 is YYREEE (reference sequence). The CDR3 extends over 12 amino acids. V trimming: 4 bases; J trimming: 7 bases; junction bases outside the gene matches: 5. Random hexamers were used to reverse transcribe the RNA input (about 0.45 to 1 ug). A multiplex approach, immunoSEQ multiplex PCR, amplified TCR beta CDR3 across 54 Vbeta and 13 Jbeta. MiXCR, applied by TCRdb to the immunoSEQ multiplex PCR reads, yields one record per CDR3 protein. The table records some 130,000 distinct CDR3 sequences, around 95% of them present only once. On this clonotype: Its antigen is unidentified.

The chain combines TRBV5-4 with TRBJ2-7; TRBD1 agrees at 7 bases. What was sequenced was CD8+ T cells from PBMCs. The receptor was isolated from a human donor with Susac syndrome. The CDR3 sequence is CASSKDRREQYF. The CDR3 DNA reads TGTGCCAGCAGCAAGGACAGGAGGGAGCAGTACTTC.